This T cell receptor (beta chain) was obtained from a study of Graves' ophthalmopathy and Graves' hyperthyroidism. The study's findings and limits: Sensitivity of under 71% and specificity of approximately 72% were achieved by the model that predicted ophthalmopathy progression. Blood also held most thyroid clonotypes expanded above 0.001 frequency.

This CDR3 has 16 residues. With 2 bases clipped from V and 4 bases from J, the junction kept 8 bases outside the gene matches. Germline V gene lookup returns CDR1 MNHEY and CDR2 SMNVEV (reference sequence). The sequenced template was RNA, covering the TCR beta CDR3 region. Scientists carried out first-round RT-PCR using HTBI primers and then a second-round multiplex PCR. Via MiXCR, TCRdb re-called the multiplex PCR reads, giving one row per CDR3 protein. The table has 350,000 or so distinct CDR3 sequences, about a sixth seen once. About 10 ml of fresh blood yielded the PBMCs by density gradient. Remarks on this clonotype: Its antigen is unknown.

This clonotype was sampled from an adult man with Graves' ophthalmopathy. Sequenced input: peripheral blood. This chain uses TRBV27 with TRBJ2-7, with 10 nucleotides matching TRBD1. The CDR3 loop is CASSLTGQGRAYEQYF. The CDR3 DNA is TGTGCCAGCAGTTTAACGGGACAGGGGCGGGCTTACGAGCAGTACTTC.